Listed below are T cell receptor beta chains from one sample, sequenced in a study of Graves' ophthalmopathy and Graves' hyperthyroidism. TCRdb processed the multiplex PCR reads anew with MiXCR; each CDR3 protein has one entry. Counted here are some 370,000 distinct CDR3 sequences, approximately 18% occurring once; the ten biggest clones make up 2.4%. The sample taken for sequencing was peripheral blood. Receptors originate from an adult woman with stable Graves' hyperthyroidism. Both conserved end residues are part of each CDR3. The order of the fields is D gene, J gene, V gene, clone size, CDR3 DNA, CDR3 protein. D genes are given only for firm matches. A clone size is listed for some rows: how often the clone was seen (once, few, many), or a class if it is expanded.

D: NA
J: TRBJ2-7
V: TRBV5-6
size: many
DNA: TGTGCCAGCAGCCAACTTTCGGGAGTTGTGTACGAGCAGTACTTC
CDR3: CASSQLSGVVYEQYF

D: TRBD1
J: TRBJ2-7
V: TRBV2
size: many
DNA: TGTGCCAGCAGTGCCGAAGGGGGCTTTGTTTACGAGCAGTACTTC
CDR3: CASSAEGGFVYEQYF

D: NA
J: TRBJ2-7
V: TRBV7-8
size: NA
DNA: TGTGCCAGCAGCCCAGTGGGACTTGCCGTCTCCTACGAGCAGTACTTC
CDR3: CASSPVGLAVSYEQYF

D: TRBD1
J: TRBJ1-2
V: TRBV28
size: NA
DNA: TGTGCCAGCAGTTCCTACAGGGGTTTGGGCTACACCTTC
CDR3: CASSSYRGLGYTF

D: NA
J: TRBJ2-7
V: TRBV6-2/TRBV6-3
size: NA
DNA: TGTGCCAGCGGGAAGGGGGGGGCCTACGAGCAGTACTTC
CDR3: CASGKGGAYEQYF

D: NA
J: TRBJ1-1
V: TRBV28
size: few
DNA: TGTGCCAGCACCGTGGGGGTGGTCACTGAAGCTTTCTTT
CDR3: CASTVGVVTEAFF

D: TRBD1
J: TRBJ1-1
V: TRBV9
size: many
DNA: TGTGCCAGCAGCGTAGATAACAGGGGAGGGACTGAAGCTTTCTTT
CDR3: CASSVDNRGGTEAFF

D: NA
J: TRBJ1-5
V: TRBV27
size: few
DNA: TGTGCCAGCAGTCCGAGCCCCAATCAGCCCCAGCGTTTT
CDR3: CASSPSPNQPQRF

D: NA
J: TRBJ2-7
V: TRBV28
size: many
DNA: TGTGCCAGCAGTCCCCGTACCACCTACGAGCAGTACTTC
CDR3: CASSPRTTYEQYF

D: NA
J: TRBJ1-2
V: TRBV12-3/TRBV12-4
size: NA
DNA: TGTGCCAGCAGTTTGCCCGGGGGGAACTACTATGGCTACACCTTC
CDR3: CASSLPGGNYYGYTF

D: NA
J: TRBJ2-7
V: TRBV20-1
size: many
DNA: TGCAGTGCTAGAGACCTACAGTCCTACGAGCAGTACTTC
CDR3: CSARDLQSYEQYF

D: TRBD1
J: TRBJ1-5
V: TRBV6-1
size: NA
DNA: TGTGCCAGCAGTCCCCGGGACAGGGGGCAGAGCAATCAGCCCCAGCATTTT
CDR3: CASSPRDRGQSNQPQHF

D: NA
J: TRBJ2-6
V: TRBV11-1
size: NA
DNA: TGTGCCAGCAGCTTAGGCCCCGGGGTCCGGTTTTCGGGGGCCAACGTCCTGACTTTC
CDR3: CASSLGPGVRFSGANVLTF

D: NA
J: TRBJ1-1
V: TRBV5-1
size: NA
DNA: TGCGCCAGCAGCTTTACGCCTTCGAACACTGAAGCTTTCTTT
CDR3: CASSFTPSNTEAFF

D: TRBD1
J: TRBJ2-2
V: TRBV15
size: many
DNA: TGTGCCACCAGCATACAGGGGCCGAACACCGGGGAGCTGTTTTTT
CDR3: CATSIQGPNTGELFF

D: NA
J: TRBJ1-1
V: TRBV18
size: few
DNA: TGTGCCAGCTCCCCCCCCCGGGCCGGGGGCGCTGAAGCTTTCTTT
CDR3: CASSPPRAGGAEAFF

D: NA
J: TRBJ2-4
V: TRBV19
size: many
DNA: TGTGCCAGTAGTATAGCGGGGGCCAAAAACATTCAGTACTTC
CDR3: CASSIAGAKNIQYF

D: NA
J: TRBJ2-7
V: TRBV5-1
size: NA
DNA: TGCGCCAGCAGCTTGGCGGGCTCCTACGAGCACTACTTC
CDR3: CASSLAGSYEHYF

D: NA
J: TRBJ2-7
V: TRBV29-1
size: many
DNA: TGCAGCGTTGACCTCTCCCCACTACAGAGCTCCTACGAGCAGTACTTC
CDR3: CSVDLSPLQSSYEQYF

D: NA
J: TRBJ2-5
V: TRBV20-1
size: many
DNA: TGCAGTGCTAGTCGTGGGGAAGAGACCCAGTACTTC
CDR3: CSASRGEETQYF

D: TRBD1
J: TRBJ2-7
V: TRBV5-6
size: few
DNA: TGTGCCAGCAGCCGATCAAGGGGGCGTCTTCCCTACGAGCAGTACTTC
CDR3: CASSRSRGRLPYEQYF

D: NA
J: TRBJ2-4
V: TRBV2
size: many
DNA: TGTGCCAGCAGTGAATCGGGAGCCAAAAACATTCAGTACTTC
CDR3: CASSESGAKNIQYF

D: TRBD2
J: TRBJ2-7
V: TRBV28
size: many
DNA: TGTGCCAGCAGTTTTCCGGGACTAGCGGGAGTAATCAGGAATTACGAGCAGTACTTC
CDR3: CASSFPGLAGVIRNYEQYF

D: NA
J: TRBJ1-1
V: TRBV5-1
size: many
DNA: TGCGCCAGCAGCTTGAACGGGTATGTCGCTGAAGCTTTCTTT
CDR3: CASSLNGYVAEAFF

D: NA
J: TRBJ2-2
V: TRBV5-2
size: NA
DNA: TGTGCCAGCAACTTATACAGCCTGACTAGCGGGAGCGGGGGCACCGGGGAGCTGTTTTTT
CDR3: CASNLYSLTSGSGGTGELFF

D: TRBD1
J: TRBJ1-5
V: TRBV6-1
size: many
DNA: TGTGCCAGCACTGGACAGGGGGGCCGTCAGCCCCAGCATTTT
CDR3: CASTGQGGRQPQHF

D: NA
J: TRBJ2-1
V: TRBV19
size: NA
DNA: TGTGCCAGTAGTATATTTGCTAGCTCTGGCAATGAGCAGTTCTTC
CDR3: CASSIFASSGNEQFF

D: TRBD2
J: TRBJ2-5
V: TRBV19
size: many
DNA: TGTGCCAGTAGTATAGAGACTAGCGGGACGTTCCTGAGGACCCAGTACTTC
CDR3: CASSIETSGTFLRTQYF